Each of the 25 T cell receptor beta chains below was sequenced from the same sample in a study of control samples from healthy donors and cancer patients. Profiled with immunoSEQ multiplex PCR; TCRdb holds only in-frame clones, not every one. The table lists 150,000 to 200,000 clones, approximately 92% of them singletons. Sequencing was performed on blood. These receptors were obtained from a woman aged 40 to 49 in good health.

The chain has TRBV19 and TRBJ1-3, with no clear D. Germline V gives CDR1 LNHDA, CDR2 SQIVND (reference sequence). The CDR3 consists of 12 residues. The V and J ends lost 0 bases and 16 bases respectively, with 13 bases between them. CDR3 bases: TGTGCCAGTAGTATAGATAGCGGCCGGACGTATTTT. Translation: CASSIDSGRTYF.

The V and J genes are TRBV6-5 and TRBJ1-1, with unresolved D. The V end lost 7 bases, the J end lost 2 bases, and 11 bases lay between the germline ends. The germline V gene encodes CDR1 MNHEY and CDR2 SVGAGI. This CDR3 comprises 13 residues. CDR3 nucleotide sequence: TGTGCCAGCACCTATGGCGGCAACACTGAAGCTTTCTTT. Translated: CASTYGGNTEAFF.

The chain employs TRBV27 and TRBJ2-1; D possibly corresponds to TRBD2 (6 bases). CDR3 size: 15 residues. V was pared by 5 bases and J by 10 bases, with 21 bases between. CDR1 and CDR2 (germline): MNHEY, SMNVEV (reference sequence). The CDR3: CASSSGSTSPREQFF. The CDR3 coding sequence is TGTGCCAGCAGTAGCGGTTCGACTAGTCCAAGAGAGCAGTTCTTC.

The chain combines TRBV19 with TRBJ1-2, with D tentatively TRBD1 (5 bases). Trimming removed 4 bases from V and 9 bases from J, with 21 bases in between. CDR3 length equals 15 residues. Germline lookup yields CDR1 LNHDA and CDR2 SQIVND (reference sequence). CDR3: CASSTRSQVQSSYTF. In DNA form, the CDR3 reads TGTGCCAGTAGTACCAGGTCACAGGTCCAATCGAGCTACACCTTC.

This rearrangement joins TRBV6-6 to TRBJ2-3; D unclear. Trimming took off 0 bases at V and 1 base at J, with 11 bases between the two ends. The CDR3 length is 16 residues. The germline V gene has CDR1 MNHNY and CDR2 SVGAGI (reference sequence). The CDR3 protein is CASSYSPPWGTDTQYF. Here the CDR3 DNA reads TGTGCCAGCAGTTACTCCCCCCCGTGGGGCACAGATACGCAGTATTTT.

The chain's CDR3 is CASSPSVGGFKNEQFF. In nucleotides, the CDR3 is TGTGCCAGCAGCCCGTCGGTTGGGGGCTTTAAGAATGAGCAGTTCTTC. The chain recombines TRBV7-9 with TRBJ2-1; D may be TRBD1 (6 bases). Germline CDR1 and CDR2: SEHNR and FQNEAQ (reference sequence). Trimming took 5 bases from V and 7 from J, leaving 21 bases between them. The CDR3 has 16 amino acids. The variable domain in full, with the rest retrieved from reference TRBV7-9 and TRBJ2-1, is DTGVSQNPRHKITKRGQNVTFRCDPISEHNRLYWYRQTLGQGPEFLTYFQNEAQLEKSRLLSDRFSAERPKGSFSTLEIQRTEQGDSAMYLCASSPSVGGFKNEQFFGPGTRLTVL.

The chain is built from TRBV9 and TRBJ2-2; possible D gene TRBD1, 5 bases. Germline V gene sequence: CDR1 SGDLS, CDR2 YYNGEE. The CDR3 runs to 14 residues. The V gene lost 3 bases and the J gene lost 4 bases, with 10 bases spanning the gap. The CDR3 DNA follows: TGTGCCAGCAGCGGGACAAGGGCCACCGGGGAGCTGTTTTTT. It specifies CASSGTRATGELFF.

To note about this clone: One end of the junction varies from germline; a read error may be responsible. The genes are TRBV7-2 and TRBJ2-7; D gene ambiguous. The germline gives CDR1 SGHTA, CDR2 FQGNSA. CDR3 size: 13 residues. As DNA, the CDR3 is TGTGCCAGCAGTTTCCTAGGCTCCGACGAGCAGTACTTC. Residues: CASSFLGSDEQYF.

This clone was recorded once. The chain is built from TRBV7-2 and TRBJ2-1; 8 bases match TRBD2. The J segment lost 8 bases and the V segment lost 5 bases, leaving 8 bases of the junction unmatched. Germline values: CDR1 SGHTA, CDR2 FQGNSA. The CDR3 runs to 14 residues. The CDR3 is CASSPLAGGYEQFF. The DNA of the CDR3 is TGTGCCAGCAGCCCTCTGGCGGGGGGCTATGAGCAGTTCTTC.

The gene calls are TRBV3-1 (or the pseudogene TRBV3-2) and TRBJ2-2, with D unresolved. Germline V gene data show CDR1 as LGHDT and CDR2 as YNNKEL (reference sequence). The CDR3 sequence is 17 residues long. V was trimmed by 0 bases and J by 2 bases, leaving 13 bases between them. The CDR3 DNA reads TGTGCCAGCAGCCAAGAAGACATATTTCTTAACACCGGGGAGCTGTTTTTT. This translates into CASSQEDIFLNTGELFF.

The J gene is TRBJ1-3, the V gene TRBV2; D may be TRBD1 (6 bases). The germline V and J ends were trimmed by 7 bases and 11 bases, with 18 bases remaining between them. CDR3 length equals 13 residues. Per the germline V gene, CDR1 is SNHLY and CDR2 is FYNNEI. CDR3 DNA sequence: TGTGCCAGCATTGTATCGGGGGCTAACGCCATATATTTT. Its translation: CASIVSGANAIYF.

The chain employs TRBV6-6 and TRBJ1-2, with 9 bases lining up with TRBD1. The CDR3 is 16 residues long. Germline V gene lookup returns CDR1 MNHNY and CDR2 SVGAGI (reference sequence). V shed 5 bases and J 3 bases; nucleotides not matched to a gene: 10. The CDR3 nucleotides read TGTGCCAGCAGTCACACAAACAGGGGGCGAGACTATGGCTACACCTTC. Amino acids: CASSHTNRGRDYGYTF.

The rearrangement links TRBV5-1 to TRBJ1-2, with D maybe TRBD1 (5 bases). The CDR3 spans 12 residues. CDR1 and CDR2 (germline): SGHRS, YFSETQ. V was trimmed by 0 bases and J by 7 bases, leaving 7 bases between them. CDR3 sequence (DNA): TGCGCCAGCAGCTTGGATCAGGGTGGCTACACCTTC. Its translation is CASSLDQGGYTF.

The rearrangement uses TRBV5-1 and TRBJ1-1, with TRBD1 as a possible D gene (6 bases). Trimming stripped 2 bases from V and 0 bases from J, with 11 bases between. The CDR3 consists of 15 residues. Germline CDR1 SGHRS, CDR2 YFSETQ. The CDR3 spells CASSFMDSLNTEAFF. The CDR3, as DNA: TGCGCCAGCAGCTTCATGGACAGCCTGAACACTGAAGCTTTCTTT.

This clone was picked up one time. The CDR3 region has the DNA TGTGCCAGCGGGAGGGGGAAAGAGACCCAGTACTTC. Protein product: CASGRGKETQYF. The rearrangement links TRBV6-5 to TRBJ2-5; tentative D call: TRBD2 (7 bases). Germline values: CDR1 MNHEY, CDR2 SVGAGI. With 8 bases removed from V and 3 bases from J, the gap between germline ends came to 10 bases. The CDR3 runs 12 residues.

The chain combines TRBV9 with TRBJ1-6; D gene ambiguous. This CDR3 region has 15 residues. V was cut by 0 bases and J by 4 bases, with 8 bases left in between. From germline, CDR1 is SGDLS and CDR2 YYNGEE. Written as DNA, the CDR3 is TGTGCCAGCAGCGTAGGAGGTTTTTATAATTCACCCCTCCACTTT. The encoded protein is CASSVGGFYNSPLHF.

V usage is TRBV3-1 (or the pseudogene TRBV3-2) and J usage is TRBJ2-2; D uncertain. Trimming removed 4 bases at V and 4 bases at J, with 7 bases between. The length of the CDR3 is 13 residues. The germline CDR1 and CDR2 sequences are LGHDT and YNNKEL (reference sequence). CDR3 nucleotides: TGTGCCAGCAGCCCTGGCGGCACCGGGGAGCTGTTTTTT. Protein product: CASSPGGTGELFF.

The chain is built from TRBV7-9 and TRBJ1-4, with D possibly TRBD1 on 6 matching bases. The V end lost 7 bases, the J end lost 5 bases, and 17 bases lay between the germline ends. The CDR3 length is 15 residues. Per germline, CDR1 SEHNR and CDR2 FQNEAQ (reference sequence). The CDR3 protein is CASNRAAQQNEKLFF. Here the CDR3 DNA reads TGTGCCAGCAACAGGGCCGCGCAACAAAATGAAAAACTGTTTTTT.

The rearrangement uses TRBV7-9 and TRBJ2-5; D may be TRBD1 or TRBD2 (6 bases each). V lost 5 bases and J lost 5, with 12 bases in between. Germline-derived CDR1 and CDR2 are SEHNR and FQNEAQ (reference sequence). The length of the CDR3 is 13 residues. CDR3 coding DNA: TGTGCCAGCAGCGGGGGGACATCGGAGACCCAGTACTTC. Translation: CASSGGTSETQYF. The full variable domain, in which reference TRBV7-9 and TRBJ2-5 provide the parts outside the CDR3, is DTGVSQNPRHKITKRGQNVTFRCDPISEHNRLYWYRQTLGQGPEFLTYFQNEAQLEKSRLLSDRFSAERPKGSFSTLEIQRTEQGDSAMYLCASSGGTSETQYFGPGTRLLVL.

In regard to this clone: Mismatch with germline at one junction end may stem from a read error. The chain employs TRBV10-1 and TRBJ2-3; TRBD2 aligns across 7 bases. CDR1 and CDR2 from the germline V gene are WNHNN and SYGVQD (reference sequence). The CDR3 spans 15 residues. CDR3 coding DNA: TGCGCCAGCAGTGAGACGGCGACTAGCATAGATACGCAGTATTTT. This gives the protein CASSETATSIDTQYF.

The chain uses TRBV7-8 and TRBJ2-2; no definite D call. The V end lost 6 bases, the J end lost 1 base, and 3 bases lay between the germline ends. The CDR3 consists of 12 residues. The germline CDR1 and CDR2 sequences are SGHVS and FQNEAQ. The CDR3 coding sequence is TGTGCCAGCAGGAAGAACACCGGGGAGCTGTTTTTT. It codes for CASRKNTGELFF. Variable domain in full (rest from reference TRBV7-8 and TRBJ2-2): GAGVSQSPRYKVAKRGQDVALRCDPISGHVSLFWYQQALGQGPEFLTYFQNEAQLDKSGLPSDRFFAERPEGSVSTLKIQRTQQEDSAVYLCASRKNTGELFFGEGSRLTVL.

The gene calls are TRBV21-1 and TRBJ1-6. TRBV21-1 constitutes a pseudogene. This CDR3 comprises 14 residues. DNA for the CDR3: TGTGCCAGCAGCAGCCGGGGGGGGGATTCACCCCTCCACTTT. It is translated as CASSSRGGDSPLHF.

The rearrangement uses TRBV10-3 and TRBJ2-1; TRBD1 or TRBD2 may be the D gene (5 bases each). Germline CDR1 ENHRY, CDR2 SYGVKD. The CDR3 is made up of 17 amino acids. Deletions cut 0 bases from V and 6 bases from J, with 18 bases between. The CDR3 loop reads CAISESLGPLRGNEQFF. CDR3 sequence (DNA): TGTGCCATCAGTGAGTCATTGGGACCCCTAAGAGGCAATGAGCAGTTCTTC.

The chain is built from TRBV2 and TRBJ1-3, with D possibly matching TRBD1 (5 bases). Germline CDR1 reads SNHLY; CDR2 reads FYNNEI. Trimming cost V 10 bases and J 2 bases, with 18 bases left between them. This CDR3 comprises 15 residues. CDR3 bases: TGTGCCAACGACCGAGGGGAGAGTGCTGGAAACACCATATATTTT. It is translated as CANDRGESAGNTIYF.

This chain uses TRBV4-1 with TRBJ2-3; 11 bases map to TRBD2. CDR1 and CDR2 from the germline V gene are MGHRA and YSYEKL. This CDR3 region has 11 residues. The V gene end was trimmed by 3 bases and the J gene end by 13 bases; junction bases not matched to a gene: 0. CDR3 in amino acids: CASSQGLAEYF. In DNA, the CDR3 is TGCGCCAGCAGCCAGGGACTAGCGGAGTATTTT.